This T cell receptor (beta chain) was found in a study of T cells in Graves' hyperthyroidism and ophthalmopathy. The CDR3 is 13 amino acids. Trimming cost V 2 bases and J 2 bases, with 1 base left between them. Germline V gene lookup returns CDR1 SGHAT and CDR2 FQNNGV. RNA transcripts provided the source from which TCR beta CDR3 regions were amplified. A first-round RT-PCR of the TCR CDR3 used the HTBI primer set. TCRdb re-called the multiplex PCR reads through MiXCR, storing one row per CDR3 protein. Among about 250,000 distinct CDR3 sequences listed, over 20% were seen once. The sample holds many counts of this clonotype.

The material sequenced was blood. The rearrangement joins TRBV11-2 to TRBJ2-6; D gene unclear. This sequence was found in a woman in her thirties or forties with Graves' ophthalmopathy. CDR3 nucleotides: TGTGCCAGCAGCTTACCTGGGGCCAACGTCCTGACTTTC. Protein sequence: CASSLPGANVLTF.